The 30 T cell receptor beta chains given below trace back to one sample, sequenced in a study of CD8 T cells in ankylosing spondylitis. General study results and limits: Within ankylosing spondylitis blood, a TCR beta motif made up of several highly homologous variants appeared to be characteristic.

TCRdb called the 5' RACE reads again in MiXCR, with one record for every CDR3 protein. The sample has roughly 670,000 distinct CDR3 sequences, 19% seen once. No antigen has been identified for these receptors. Sequencing input: blood, either unsorted or a sorted T cell fraction (not recorded which). The receptors shown here come from a male donor with ankylosing spondylitis.

This clonotype was recorded a few times. This sequence joins TRBV20-1 and TRBJ2-4; 9 bases are shared with TRBD1. V trimming: 1 base; J trimming: 4 bases; junction bases outside the gene matches: 5. The CDR3 is made up of 15 amino acids. CDR1 is DFQATT and CDR2 is SNEGSKA in the germline V gene (reference sequence). CDR3 amino acids: CSARGIGTGKNIQYF. In DNA, the CDR3 is TGCAGTGCTAGAGGGATAGGGACAGGGAAAAACATTCAGTACTTC.

This chain links TRBV12-3 or TRBV12-4 with TRBJ2-3; 12 bases map to TRBD2. The CDR3 spans 18 residues. J gave up 2 bases and V 5 bases, and 11 bases lay outside the gene matches. CDR3 DNA: TGTGCCAGCAGTCAATATGGACTAGCGGGGACTCTCACAGATACGCAGTATTTT. Translated: CASSQYGLAGTLTDTQYF.

The table lists this clonotype with a few counts. V gene TRBV29-1 combines with J gene TRBJ2-1; 7 bases map to TRBD2. CDR3 length: 15 residues. Germline V gives CDR1 SQVTM, CDR2 ANQGSEA. J gave up 5 bases and V 1 base, and 8 bases lay outside the gene matches. The CDR3 here is CSVEAPQREDNEQFF. CDR3 sequence (DNA): TGCAGCGTTGAAGCCCCGCAACGGGAGGACAATGAGCAGTTCTTC.

This clonotype appeared a few times. The J gene is TRBJ2-3, the V gene TRBV7-2; TRBD1 aligns across 8 bases. Germline trimming cut 0 bases from V and 6 bases from J; bases unmatched to any gene: 8. Germline loops: CDR1 SGHTA, CDR2 FQGNSA. This CDR3 contains 16 residues. The CDR3 sequence: CASSLAPTGELDTQYF. CDR3 bases: TGTGCCAGCAGCTTAGCACCGACAGGGGAGCTGGATACGCAGTATTTT.

The J gene is TRBJ2-7, the V gene TRBV20-1; 8 bases are a match to TRBD1. The CDR3 is 15 residues long. V shed 5 bases and J 2 bases; nucleotides not matched to a gene: 11. CDR1 is DFQATT, CDR2 SNEGSKA, per germline (reference sequence). The CDR3 DNA follows: TGCAGTGCTTACGACGGACAGGGATATCCCTACGAGCAGTACTTC. As protein: CSAYDGQGYPYEQYF.

This chain links TRBV6-4 with TRBJ2-1; 8 bases match TRBD2. This CDR3 is built from 16 residues. J gave up 4 bases and V 3 bases, and 8 bases lay outside the gene matches. Germline CDR1 is MRHNA and CDR2 is SNTAGT. CDR3 sequence (DNA): TGTGCCAGCAGTGAGGTCGGGACTAGTGCTTACAATGAGCAGTTCTTC. Translating it yields CASSEVGTSAYNEQFF.

The chain combines TRBV20-1 with TRBJ2-1, with 7 nucleotides matching TRBD2. The CDR3 spans 14 residues. With V trimmed by 3 bases and J by 3 bases, 5 bases remained unmatched. CDR1 and CDR2 (germline): DFQATT, SNEGSKA (reference sequence). The CDR3 loop is CSASASGLYNEQFF. The CDR3 DNA is TGCAGTGCTAGCGCTAGCGGCCTCTACAATGAGCAGTTCTTC.

This clonotype appeared a few times. This sequence joins TRBV27 and TRBJ2-2; 7 nucleotides agree with TRBD1. This CDR3 spans 15 amino acids. Germline V gene data show CDR1 as MNHEY and CDR2 as SMNVEV (reference sequence). The trim removed 6 bases at V and 1 base at J, leaving 5 bases unmatched. CDR3 region: CASRTTGENTGELFF. Written as DNA, the CDR3 is TGTGCCAGCAGGACCACAGGGGAGAACACCGGGGAGCTGTTTTTT.

This clonotype showed up just a few times. V usage is TRBV9 and J usage is TRBJ2-1; tentatively, D is TRBD1 (5 bases). Trimming shortened V by 1 base and J by 0 bases, and 11 bases separated the two germline ends. Germline CDR1 and CDR2: SGDLS and YYNGEE. This CDR3 contains 16 residues. CDR3 bases: TGTGCCAGCAGCGTAATGGACATACCCTCCTACAATGAGCAGTTCTTC. Translated, it gives CASSVMDIPSYNEQFF.

The rearrangement uses TRBV12-3 or TRBV12-4 and TRBJ1-1; a possible D gene is TRBD1 (5 bases). The germline V and J ends were trimmed by 5 bases and 0 bases, with 13 bases remaining between them. The CDR3 totals 15 residues. The CDR3 here is CASSPPGTMNTEAFF. CDR3 sequence (DNA): TGTGCCAGCAGTCCCCCTGGGACGATGAACACTGAAGCTTTCTTT.

CDR3 sequence reads: CASSLVPGEDKNIQYF. Here the CDR3 DNA reads TGCGCCAGCAGCTTGGTACCGGGAGAGGACAAAAACATTCAGTACTTC. This chain uses TRBV5-1 with TRBJ2-4; D might be TRBD2 (6 bases). Germline CDR1 and CDR2: SGHRS and YFSETQ. Trimming removed 0 bases from V and 3 bases from J, with 13 bases in between. CDR3 length: 16 residues.

In this sample, this clonotype turned up a few times. The chain carries TRBV5-1 and TRBJ1-5; no reliable D call. The CDR3 spans 15 residues. V was shortened by 0 bases and J by 5 bases, with 12 bases between the two germline ends. CDR1 and CDR2 (germline): SGHRS, YFSETQ. The DNA for the CDR3 is TGCGCCAGCAGCTTGGGAGCAGGCCCCTATCAGCCCCAGCATTTT. Amino acids: CASSLGAGPYQPQHF.

This clonotype was seen more than once but under ten times. This chain joins TRBV4-3 and TRBJ2-7, with D maybe TRBD1 (6 bases). The CDR3 runs to 15 residues. Germline loops: CDR1 LGHNA, CDR2 YSLEER. V was clipped by 4 bases and J by 5 bases, with 18 bases between them. CDR3 residues: CASSRDRLFPDEQYF. DNA of the CDR3: TGCGCCAGCAGCCGAGACAGGTTGTTCCCTGACGAGCAGTACTTC.

The chain recombines TRBV20-1 with TRBJ2-1, with 8 positions matching TRBD2. V lost 6 bases and J lost 7; bases outside the gene matches: 14. CDR3 length: 15 amino acids. Germline CDR1 reads DFQATT; CDR2 reads SNEGSKA (reference sequence). The CDR3 here is CSALSPLAGVNEQFF. CDR3 DNA sequence: TGCAGTGCCCTATCACCTCTAGCGGGTGTGAATGAGCAGTTCTTC.

J is TRBJ2-1 and V is TRBV7-3, with D possibly called TRBD1 or TRBD2 (6 bases each). Trimming took off 4 bases at V and 0 bases at J, with 19 bases between the two ends. Germline V gene lookup returns CDR1 SGHTA and CDR2 FQGTGA. The CDR3 runs 18 residues. The CDR3 loop is CASSSKGGQPLSYNEQFF. The CDR3 DNA reads TGTGCCAGCAGCTCGAAGGGAGGACAGCCCCTCTCCTACAATGAGCAGTTCTTC.

The rearrangement joins TRBV5-1 to TRBJ2-1; 7 bases agree with TRBD2. Germline V lookup: CDR1 SGHRS, CDR2 YFSETQ. The ends lost 0 bases at V and 5 bases at J; junction bases unmatched: 5. There are 15 residues in the CDR3. CDR3 DNA sequence: TGCGCCAGCAGCTTGGGACTAGCTTATAACAATGAGCAGTTCTTC. Translated: CASSLGLAYNNEQFF.

The sample holds a few counts of this clonotype. This CDR3 is CASSARTDAAHEQYF. The CDR3 region has the DNA TGTGCCAGCAGCGCCAGGACGGACGCGGCGCACGAGCAGTACTTC. J is TRBJ2-7 and V is TRBV5-6; D is uncertain. The CDR3 sequence is 15 residues long. The V end lost 4 bases, the J end lost 5 bases, and 19 bases lay between the germline ends. Germline V CDR1 and CDR2: SGHDT, YYEEEE.

This chain connects TRBV3-1 to TRBJ2-7; TRBD2 agrees at 9 bases. V was clipped by 1 base and J by 5 bases; unmatched bases: 15. The CDR3 is made up of 18 amino acids. Per the germline V gene, CDR1 is LGHDT and CDR2 is YNNKEL (reference sequence). The CDR3 bases are TGTGCCAGCAGCCAAGCCTTTAGCGGGAGTATTCGAGGCCACGAGCAGTACTTC. Amino acids: CASSQAFSGSIRGHEQYF.

The chain recombines TRBV28 with TRBJ1-1; 8 nucleotides line up with TRBD1. Unmatched junction bases numbered 7, after V lost 5 bases and J lost 2 bases. The germline CDR1 and CDR2 sequences are MDHEN and SYDVKM. CDR3 length: 15 residues. The CDR3 region has the DNA TGTGCCAGCAGTCCAGTGGGACAGGCAAACACTGAAGCTTTCTTT. It yields the protein CASSPVGQANTEAFF.

The chain links TRBV2 to TRBJ2-7; a possible D gene is TRBD1 (6 bases). Germline lookup yields CDR1 SNHLY and CDR2 FYNNEI. The CDR3 spans 15 residues. V gave up 2 bases and J gave up 2 bases, with 13 bases separating them. This CDR3 is CASSELGHTTYEQYF. For the CDR3, the DNA is TGTGCCAGCAGTGAATTGGGACATACGACCTACGAGCAGTACTTC.

The rearrangement uses TRBV28 and TRBJ2-6; D is unclear. The CDR3 sequence is 16 residues long. The germline gives CDR1 MDHEN, CDR2 SYDVKM. V was trimmed by 0 bases and J by 0 bases, leaving 6 bases between them. CDR3 sequence: CASSLWPRSGANVLTF. The CDR3 bases are TGTGCCAGCAGTTTATGGCCCCGCTCTGGGGCCAACGTCCTGACTTTC. The full variable domain, completed using reference TRBV28 and TRBJ2-6, is DVKVTQSSRYLVKRTGEKVFLECVQDMDHENMFWYRQDPGLGLRLIYFSYDVKMKEKGDIPEGYSVSREKKERFSLILESASTNQTSMYLCASSLWPRSGANVLTFGAGSRLTVL.

The gene calls are TRBV2 and TRBJ2-7, with a weak D call TRBD1 (6 bases). Trimming left V 8 bases short and J 7 bases short, with 21 bases between. There are 14 residues in the CDR3. CDR1 SNHLY and CDR2 FYNNEI come from the germline V gene. Written as DNA, the CDR3 is TGTGCCAGCCCGAGATTACAGGGTAGAAAGGAGCAGTACTTC. This gives the protein CASPRLQGRKEQYF.

This clonotype has just a few counts. The chain couples TRBV4-1 to TRBJ1-1, with D perhaps TRBD1 (5 bases). V lost 0 bases and J 5 bases, leaving 13 bases between the germline ends. CDR3 length equals 15 residues. Per the germline V gene, CDR1 is MGHRA and CDR2 is YSYEKL. CDR3 sequence reads: CASSQDAGGRTEAFF. The CDR3 nucleotides read TGCGCCAGCAGCCAAGATGCGGGGGGAAGAACTGAAGCTTTCTTT.

The chain couples TRBV29-1 to TRBJ1-1, with no clear D. The CDR3 consists of 13 residues. Germline V CDR1 and CDR2: SQVTM, ANQGSEA. Between the trimmed V and J ends, which lost 6 bases and 1 base, there was a span of 12 bases. CDR3 residues: CSVALRENTEAFF. For the CDR3, the DNA is TGCAGCGTCGCGTTGAGGGAGAACACTGAAGCTTTCTTT.

This clonotype was recorded many times. The chain is built from TRBV7-9 and TRBJ1-2, with D possibly being TRBD1 (6 bases). Trimming took 2 bases from V and 1 from J, leaving 11 bases between them. There are 15 residues in the CDR3. CDR1 and CDR2 from the germline V gene are SEHNR and FQNEAQ (reference sequence). The CDR3, as DNA: TGTGCCAGCAGCTTACGGGGGCCCCTTAACTATGGCTACACCTTC. This encodes CASSLRGPLNYGYTF.

This chain uses TRBV4-3 with TRBJ2-5, with D perhaps TRBD1 (6 bases). The CDR3 consists of 15 residues. CDR1 is LGHNA, CDR2 YSLEER, per germline. Trimming left V 2 bases short and J 2 bases short, with 12 bases between. This chain's CDR3 is CASSQLTGVQETQYF. The CDR3 nucleotides are TGCGCCAGCAGCCAATTGACAGGAGTTCAAGAGACCCAGTACTTC.

The chain recombines TRBV20-1 with TRBJ1-4; 9 nucleotides align to TRBD1. Trimming took 6 bases from V and 6 from J; bases not matched to a gene: 23. Per the germline V gene, CDR1 is DFQATT and CDR2 is SNEGSKA (reference sequence). The CDR3 totals 19 residues. CDR3 sequence: CSASRFGQGLRPGDEKLFF. In nucleotides, the CDR3 is TGCAGTGCGTCCCGCTTTGGACAGGGGTTGCGTCCAGGGGATGAAAAACTGTTTTTT.

This clonotype occurred a few times. This rearrangement joins TRBV6-5 to TRBJ2-1, with TRBD2 matching 11 bases. The CDR3 length is 15 residues. Germline V gene data show CDR1 as MNHEY and CDR2 as SVGAGI. V lost 0 bases and J lost 11; bases outside the gene matches: 6. This CDR3 is CASSYSVLAGGKQFF. DNA of the CDR3: TGTGCCAGCAGTTACTCAGTGCTAGCGGGGGGTAAGCAGTTCTTC.

This clonotype appeared a few times. The chain carries TRBV4-1 and TRBJ2-1; D is possibly TRBD1 (5 bases). This CDR3 region has 16 residues. Germline loops: CDR1 MGHRA, CDR2 YSYEKL. Trimming removed 0 bases from V and 1 base from J, with 10 bases in between. This CDR3 is CASSQDAQGSYNEQFF. DNA of the CDR3: TGCGCCAGCAGCCAAGACGCGCAGGGATCCTACAATGAGCAGTTCTTC.

This rearrangement joins TRBV20-1 to TRBJ1-1; maybe TRBD1 (5 bases). V gave up 2 bases and J gave up 4 bases, with 20 bases separating them. Germline CDR1 DFQATT, CDR2 SNEGSKA (reference sequence). This CDR3 contains 16 residues. In DNA form, the CDR3 reads TGCAGTGCTAGACTGTCGACAGCACCATCCGGCACTGAAGCTTTCTTT. It yields the protein CSARLSTAPSGTEAFF.